The sequence of this T cell receptor (beta chain) was determined in a study of T cell responses to AZD1222 COVID-19 vaccine. The study, taken as a whole, reports: Recipients of AZD1222 seropositive at baseline numbered only 5 to 7. Vaccination with two AZD1222 doses was followed by a rise in Spike-specific TCR breadth and depth. Clonal diversity may have been underestimated in mostly white British donors.

Germline loops: CDR1 MDHEN, CDR2 SYDVKM. Trimming took off 7 bases at V and 7 bases at J, with 16 bases between the two ends. This CDR3 has 14 amino acids. A word on this clone: Its antigen is not known.

The assay was immunoSEQ multiplex PCR, and TCRdb's table has in-frame clones only and misses some. Of around 150,000 clones listed, roughly 90% are singletons. The sequence came from an adult in good health. The gene calls are TRBV28 and TRBJ1-4, with D perhaps matching TRBD1 (5 bases). The sequencing here drew on peripheral blood, taken on day 0 of AZD1222 vaccination. This chain's CDR3 is CASNPDSGSEKLFF. CDR3 sequence (DNA): TGTGCCAGCAATCCTGACAGTGGGAGTGAAAAACTGTTTTTT.